This T cell receptor beta chain was captured by sequencing in a study of blood T cell dynamics during melanoma immunotherapy. Looking at the study overall: First-line therapy was either pembrolizumab or nivolumab with ipilimumab for metastatic melanoma.

Time point of the sample: pre-treatment baseline. Patients with prior systemic cancer treatment, concomitant immunosuppressants, or other active malignancies were excluded. Clones were read by immunoSEQ multiplex PCR, and TCRdb kept only the in-frame ones, dropping some. The top ten hold roughly 1.2% of the sample, which has some 20,000 clones, roughly 89% seen once. In regard to this clone: Its matching antigen is unknown.

Study results and caveats: At W3, later disease-control patients showed bifurcated PBMC repertoire changes, unlike progressors.

Germline values: CDR1 SNHLY, CDR2 FYNNEI. V gave up 6 bases and J gave up 7 bases; unmatched junction bases: 8. The CDR3 length is 15 residues. The TCR sequence derives from a human donor with melanoma. The chain combines TRBV2 with TRBJ1-4; the match to TRBD1 covers 10 bases. The sample here was blood, taken from a patient treated with checkpoint blockade. In DNA, the CDR3 is TGTGCCAGCAGCAAAGACAGGGGGCAGGGTGAAAAACTGTTTTTT. It codes for CASSKDRGQGEKLFF.